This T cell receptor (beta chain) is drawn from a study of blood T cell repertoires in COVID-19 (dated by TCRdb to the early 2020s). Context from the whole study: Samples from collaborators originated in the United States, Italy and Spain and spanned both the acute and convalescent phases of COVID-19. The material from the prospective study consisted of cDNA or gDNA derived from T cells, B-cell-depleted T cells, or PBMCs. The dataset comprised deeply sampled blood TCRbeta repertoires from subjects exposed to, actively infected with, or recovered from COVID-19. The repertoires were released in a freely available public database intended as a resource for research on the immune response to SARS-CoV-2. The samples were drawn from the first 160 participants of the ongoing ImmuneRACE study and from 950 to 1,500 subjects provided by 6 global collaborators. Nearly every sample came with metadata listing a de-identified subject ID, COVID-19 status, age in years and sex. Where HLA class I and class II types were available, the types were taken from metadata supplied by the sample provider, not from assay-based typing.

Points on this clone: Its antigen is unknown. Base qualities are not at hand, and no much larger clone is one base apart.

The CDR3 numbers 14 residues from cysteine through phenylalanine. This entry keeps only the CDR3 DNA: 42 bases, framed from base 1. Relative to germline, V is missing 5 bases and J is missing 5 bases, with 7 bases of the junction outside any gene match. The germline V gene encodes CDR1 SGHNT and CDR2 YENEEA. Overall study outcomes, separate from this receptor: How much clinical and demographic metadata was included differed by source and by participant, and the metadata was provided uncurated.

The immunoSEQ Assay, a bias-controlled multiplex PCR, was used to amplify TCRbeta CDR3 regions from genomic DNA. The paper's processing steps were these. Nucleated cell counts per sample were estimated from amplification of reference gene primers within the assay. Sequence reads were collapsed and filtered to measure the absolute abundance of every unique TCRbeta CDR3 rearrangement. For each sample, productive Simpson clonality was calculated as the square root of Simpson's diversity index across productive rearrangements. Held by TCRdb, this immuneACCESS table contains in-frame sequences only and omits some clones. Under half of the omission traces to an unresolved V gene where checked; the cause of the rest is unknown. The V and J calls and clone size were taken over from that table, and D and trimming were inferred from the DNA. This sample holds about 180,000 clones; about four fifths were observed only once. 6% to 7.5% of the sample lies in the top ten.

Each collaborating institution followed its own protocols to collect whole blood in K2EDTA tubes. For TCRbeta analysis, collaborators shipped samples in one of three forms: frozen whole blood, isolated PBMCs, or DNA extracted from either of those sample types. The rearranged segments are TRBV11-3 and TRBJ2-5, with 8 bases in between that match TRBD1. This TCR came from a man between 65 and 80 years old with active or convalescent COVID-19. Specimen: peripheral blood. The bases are TGTGCCAGCAGCCCAGGACAGGGTGGGGAGACCCAGTACTTC. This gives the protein CASSPGQGGETQYF.